Below, 10 T cell receptor beta chains from the same sample are listed, as sequenced in a study of blood T cell repertoires in COVID-19. Libraries were prepared by immunoSEQ multiplex PCR; TCRdb keeps only in-frame clonotypes and omits some of them. The top ten hold around 7% of the sample, which has 180,000 or so clones, approximately 91% seen once. Input material: peripheral blood. All receptors derive from a man between 40 and 49 years old with acute or convalescent COVID-19.

This clone was counted only a few times. The chain carries TRBV14 and TRBJ2-3, with 13 bases that match TRBD2. This CDR3 is 15 amino acids long. CDR1 SGHDN and CDR2 FVKESK come from the germline V gene. J gave up 2 bases and V 6 bases, and 2 bases lay outside the gene matches. CDR3 loop: CASRGTSGDTDTQYF. In DNA form, the CDR3 reads TGTGCCAGCAGGGGGACTAGCGGGGACACAGATACGCAGTATTTT.

The rearrangement links TRBV6-2 or TRBV6-3 to TRBJ1-1; TRBD1 is a possible D gene (5 bases). From germline, CDR1 is MNHEY and CDR2 SVGEGT. Trimming removed 6 bases at V and 1 base at J, with 9 bases between. This CDR3 comprises 13 residues. The chain's CDR3 is CASSTTENTEAFF. The DNA of the CDR3 is TGTGCCAGCAGCACGACAGAGAACACTGAAGCTTTCTTT.

The chain employs TRBV18 and TRBJ2-3; a possible D gene is TRBD1 (6 bases). The CDR3 spans 13 residues. Germline V CDR1 and CDR2: KGHSH, LQKENI. Deletions cut 3 bases from V and 5 bases from J, with 9 bases between. CDR3 in amino acids: CASSPQGLDTQYF. CDR3 in DNA: TGTGCCAGCTCACCTCAGGGGCTAGATACGCAGTATTTT.

This sequence joins TRBV30 and TRBJ1-3; perhaps TRBD1 as D (5 bases). The V gene lost 1 base and the J gene lost 4 bases, with 11 bases spanning the gap. The length of the CDR3 is 14 residues. Germline V gene lookup returns CDR1 GTSNPN and CDR2 SVGIG (reference sequence). The CDR3 DNA reads TGTGCCTGGAGTGAGGGGATTCCCGGAAACACCATATATTTT. It is translated as CAWSEGIPGNTIYF.

The genes are TRBV6-1 and TRBJ2-5; D not certain. The germline V gene encodes CDR1 MNHNS and CDR2 SASEGT. The CDR3 extends over 14 amino acids. The V gene lost 2 bases and the J gene lost 4 bases, with 11 bases spanning the gap. CDR3 sequence: CASSETGLRETQYF. CDR3 DNA sequence: TGTGCCAGCAGTGAAACCGGGTTGCGAGAGACCCAGTACTTC.

The chain couples TRBV5-4 to TRBJ1-6, with a weak D call TRBD1 (6 bases). The germline CDR1 and CDR2 sequences are SGHNT and YYREEE (reference sequence). The CDR3 runs to 14 residues. Trimming left V 1 base short and J 7 bases short, with 9 bases between. The CDR3 reads CASSLSQGNSPLHF. CDR3 nucleotide sequence: TGTGCCAGCAGCTTGAGCCAGGGGAATTCACCCCTCCACTTT.

The rearrangement links TRBV10-2 to TRBJ1-5; 11 nucleotides line up with TRBD1. Germline trimming cut 2 bases from V and 5 bases from J; bases unmatched to any gene: 5. CDR3 size: 16 residues. CDR1 and CDR2 from the germline V gene are WSHSY and SAAADI. The CDR3 coding sequence is TGCGCCAGCAGTGAGGCCCGGACAGGGGGCGATCAGCCCCAGCATTTT. This encodes CASSEARTGGDQPQHF.

The chain joins TRBV19 to TRBJ2-1; weak D call: TRBD2 (7 bases). The germline CDR1 and CDR2 sequences are LNHDA and SQIVND (reference sequence). Trimming removed 4 bases from V and 3 bases from J, with 16 bases in between. The CDR3 is made up of 16 amino acids. The CDR3 coding sequence is TGTGCCAGTAGTAGTCGAGCGAGGGGGGGCTACAATGAGCAGTTCTTC. Translating gives CASSSRARGGYNEQFF.

The chain couples TRBV18 to TRBJ1-2, with D hard to call. Germline CDR1 KGHSH, CDR2 LQKENI. Trimming stripped 3 bases from V and 7 bases from J, with 15 bases between. This CDR3 has 14 amino acids. DNA of the CDR3: TGTGCCAGCTCACCGGCTCGGGAAGGATCTGGCTACACCTTC. Its protein is CASSPAREGSGYTF.

The chain employs TRBV7-2 and TRBJ1-3, with TRBD1 identical over 9 bases. J was trimmed by 6 bases and V by 5 bases; bases with no gene match: 8. There are 15 residues in the CDR3. In germline, CDR1 is SGHTA, CDR2 FQGNSA. DNA for the CDR3: TGTGCCAGCAGCCACGGGGGACAGGGCAAAAACACCATATATTTT. Protein sequence: CASSHGGQGKNTIYF.